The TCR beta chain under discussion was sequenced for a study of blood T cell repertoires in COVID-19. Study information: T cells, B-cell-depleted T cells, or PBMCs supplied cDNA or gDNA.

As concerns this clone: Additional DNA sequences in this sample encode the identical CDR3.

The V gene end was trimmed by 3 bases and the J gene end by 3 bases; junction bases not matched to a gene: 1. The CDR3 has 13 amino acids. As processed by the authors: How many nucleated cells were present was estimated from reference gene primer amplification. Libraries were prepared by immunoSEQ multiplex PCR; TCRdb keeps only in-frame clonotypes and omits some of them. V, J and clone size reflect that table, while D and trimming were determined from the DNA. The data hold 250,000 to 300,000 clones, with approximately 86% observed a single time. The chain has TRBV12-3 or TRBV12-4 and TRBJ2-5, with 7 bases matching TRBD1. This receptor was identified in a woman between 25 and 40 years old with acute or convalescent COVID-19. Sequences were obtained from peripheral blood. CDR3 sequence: CASSLGQKETQYF. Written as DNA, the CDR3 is TGTGCCAGCAGTTTGGGACAGAAAGAGACCCAGTACTTC.